Detailed here is one T cell receptor (beta chain). Participant age was about 18 to 95 years, and participants resided in roughly 25 US areas. Participants' own reports of clinical history determined their cohort assignment. The source of the sample is a study of blood T cell repertoires in COVID-19. The wider study: Sources were T cells, B-cell-depleted T cells, or PBMCs; the material itself was cDNA or gDNA.

Original handling: How many nucleated cells were present was estimated from reference gene primer amplification. TCRdb's copy holds only in-frame clones and misses some; the assay was immunoSEQ multiplex PCR. That table is the source of V, J and clone size, and D and trimming were worked out from the DNA. The sample yields about 200,000 clones, approximately 80% seen once. Germline CDR1 and CDR2: WSHSY and SAAADI. This CDR3 region has 15 residues. V dropped 6 bases and J dropped 0 bases, with 12 bases sitting between them. The gene calls are TRBV10-2 and TRBJ1-3, with D possibly being TRBD1 (5 bases). The receptor was isolated from a woman in her 40s with acute COVID-19. Sequenced sample: PBMCs or T cells enriched from blood (not recorded which). The CDR3 reads CASRLDSHSGNTIYF. As DNA, the CDR3 is TGCGCCAGCAGGTTAGACAGCCACTCTGGAAACACCATATATTTT.